This TCR beta chain emerged from a study of blood T cell repertoires in COVID-19. In the source study's methods: Estimates of nucleated cell counts were drawn from the amplification of reference gene primers. Generated by immunoSEQ multiplex PCR, the TCRdb table keeps only in-frame clones and is missing some. V and J calls and clone size are those listed in that table; D and trimming were worked out from the DNA. Of about 90,000 clones listed, around three quarters are singletons. The CDR3 is 13 amino acids. V was trimmed by 0 bases and J by 4 bases, leaving 6 bases between them. Per the germline V gene, CDR1 is WNHNN and CDR2 is SYGVQD (reference sequence).

This clonotype was sampled from a man in his 70s with acute or convalescent COVID-19. The sequencing sample was made of peripheral blood. The gene calls are TRBV10-1 and TRBJ2-5; D is unclear. CDR3 in DNA: TGCGCCAGCAGTGAGTCCCCCGGAGAGACCCAGTACTTC. Amino acids: CASSESPGETQYF.